Given below is one T cell receptor beta chain in context. Antigen: not known. These data belong to a study of Ad26.COV2.S vaccination and SARS-CoV-2 variants. Per the germline V gene, CDR1 is MDHEN and CDR2 is SYDVKM. Trimming took off 2 bases at V and 4 bases at J, with 6 bases between the two ends. The CDR3 is made up of 13 amino acids. General study points: After vaccination, reports described spike-specific CD8+ and CD4+ T cell responses as showing substantial breadth. Vaccine recipients posted higher spike-specific TCR breadth than their placebo counterparts. Analyses that measured TCR breadth and depth may have underestimated total T cell responses. Recipients of vaccine and of placebo showed similar breadth of their non-spike TCR repertoires.

Produced via immunoSEQ multiplex PCR; TCRdb's table is partial and in-frame only. The table records roughly 92,000 clones, roughly 84% of them present only once. The V and J genes are TRBV28 and TRBJ1-3; D is ambiguous. The origin of this receptor is a human donor who had recovered from COVID-19. The specimen was peripheral blood, collected after recovery from COVID-19. CDR3: CASSLPVGNTIYF. CDR3 nucleotides: TGTGCCAGCAGTTTACCCGTAGGAAACACCATATATTTT.